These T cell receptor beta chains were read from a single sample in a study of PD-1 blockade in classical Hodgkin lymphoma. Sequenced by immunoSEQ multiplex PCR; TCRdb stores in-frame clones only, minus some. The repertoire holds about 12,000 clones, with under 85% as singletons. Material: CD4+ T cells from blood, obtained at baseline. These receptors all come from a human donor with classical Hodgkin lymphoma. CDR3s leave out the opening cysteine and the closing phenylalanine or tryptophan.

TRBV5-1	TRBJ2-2	ASSLVGTGTGELF
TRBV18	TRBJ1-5	ASSPSTGNQPQH
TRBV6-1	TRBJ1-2	ASRRIAGDGGYT
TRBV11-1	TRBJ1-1	ATGQGIGTEAF
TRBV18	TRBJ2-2	ASSQTSAENTGELF
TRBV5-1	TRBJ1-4	ASSRGSDSNEKLF
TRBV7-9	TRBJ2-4	ASSLGTAKLAKNIQY
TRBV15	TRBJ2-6	ATSSSGQGSLRANVLT
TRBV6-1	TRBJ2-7	ASRRTSIYEQY
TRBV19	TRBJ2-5	ASSYPGRETQY
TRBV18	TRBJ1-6	ASSPELGKGSPLH
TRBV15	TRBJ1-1	ATSSILLNRPTEAF
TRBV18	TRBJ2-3	ASSPGQITDTQY
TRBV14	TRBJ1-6	ASSQDPGLRVGSPLH
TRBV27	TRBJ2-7	ASNGRSSAPYEQY
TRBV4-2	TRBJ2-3	ASSQDLEVATDTQY
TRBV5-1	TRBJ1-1	ASSSEVGGQAF
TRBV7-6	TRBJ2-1	ASSLARLASNEQF
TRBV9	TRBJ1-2	ASSVEVDHYGYT
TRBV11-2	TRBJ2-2	ASRRTGTGMLGELF
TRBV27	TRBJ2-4	ASSLRDNGKNIQY
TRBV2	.	ASSFRGGNEQY
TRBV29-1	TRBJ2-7	SVDGDEQY
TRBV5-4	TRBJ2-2	ASSLVNWKNTGELF